These 8 T cell receptor beta chains originate from one sample sequenced in a study of T cell responses to AZD1222 COVID-19 vaccine. Assay used: immunoSEQ multiplex PCR; TCRdb lists only in-frame clones, some missing. The data show 150,000 to 200,000 clones, about 93% seen once. Specimen: peripheral blood, collected 28 days after the second AZD1222 dose. The receptors come from an adult who received the AZD1222 COVID-19 vaccine.

The sample holds a few counts of this clone. The chain combines TRBV3-1 (or the pseudogene TRBV3-2) with TRBJ2-2; D remains unclear. CDR3 length equals 16 residues. V lost 5 bases and J 6 bases, leaving 19 bases between the germline ends. The germline V gene encodes CDR1 LGHDT and CDR2 YNNKEL (reference sequence). The CDR3, as DNA: TGTGCCAGCAGCGATGGGCGCGGCCGAATCGCCGGGGAGCTGTTTTTT. Translating gives CASSDGRGRIAGELFF.

The chain has TRBV2 and TRBJ1-2, with D possibly TRBD1 on 5 matching bases. Trimming removed 7 bases at V and 7 bases at J, with 19 bases between. Germline assignment: CDR1 SNHLY and CDR2 FYNNEI. The CDR3 is 14 residues long. DNA of the CDR3: TGTGCCAGCACTCTAAAGGAGGGGACGGCTGGCTACACCTTC. It translates to CASTLKEGTAGYTF.

The chain employs TRBV7-9 and TRBJ1-6, with D perhaps TRBD1 (5 bases). CDR1 is SEHNR, CDR2 FQNEAQ, per germline (reference sequence). The CDR3 length is 14 residues. This CDR3 reads CAYPGAAYNSPLHF. CDR3 sequence (DNA): TGTGCTTACCCTGGGGCCGCTTATAATTCACCCCTCCACTTT.

The rearrangement links TRBV4-1 to TRBJ2-5, with 7 nucleotides matching TRBD2. CDR3 length: 19 residues. Germline V lookup: CDR1 MGHRA, CDR2 YSYEKL. The J segment lost 5 bases and the V segment lost 1 base, leaving 19 bases of the junction unmatched. CDR3 residues: CASSQAASYWGGRLETQYF. The CDR3 DNA follows: TGCGCCAGCAGCCAAGCCGCATCATATTGGGGGGGGAGGTTGGAGACCCAGTACTTC.

This clone came up a few times. The V call is TRBV27, the J call TRBJ1-3; D gene ambiguous. The germline V gene has CDR1 MNHEY and CDR2 SMNVEV (reference sequence). This CDR3 is built from 13 residues. V was cut by 4 bases and J by 3 bases, with 7 bases left in between. The CDR3 nucleotides are TGTGCCAGCAGTTATGGAGGTGGAAACACCATATATTTT. Its protein product is CASSYGGGNTIYF.

J is TRBJ1-4 and V is TRBV11-1; D gene uncertain. This CDR3 is 13 amino acids long. Germline V gene lookup returns CDR1 SGHAT and CDR2 FQDESV (reference sequence). Trimming shortened V by 3 bases and J by 7 bases, and 9 bases separated the two germline ends. CDR3 nucleotides: TGTGCCAGCAGCTTTGGATCAGGTGAAAAACTGTTTTTT. The encoded protein is CASSFGSGEKLFF.

This sequence joins TRBV19 and TRBJ1-2; 11 nucleotides line up with TRBD1. Germline V gene lookup returns CDR1 LNHDA and CDR2 SQIVND (reference sequence). The junction had 11 bases not matched to a gene; V was cut back by 10 bases and J by 7 bases. CDR3 length: 14 residues. CDR3: CATRGQGAFGGYTF. In DNA, the CDR3 is TGTGCCACTCGCGGACAGGGGGCATTCGGTGGCTACACCTTC.

This clone appeared once. The genes are TRBV4-2 and TRBJ1-5, with a weak D call TRBD1 (5 bases). V was trimmed by 1 base and J by 4 bases, leaving 23 bases between them. Germline V lookup: CDR1 LGHNA, CDR2 YNFKEQ. There are 19 residues in the CDR3. The CDR3 coding sequence is TGTGCCAGCAGCCAAGGGGAAACGGGACCTTGGGGAGGGAATCAGCCCCAGCATTTT. It encodes CASSQGETGPWGGNQPQHF.